This T cell receptor (beta chain) emerged from a study of response to subunit inactivated influenza vaccine. The CDR3 contains 17 residues. From germline, CDR1 is LNHNV and CDR2 YYDKDF (reference sequence). V shed 2 bases, J shed 9 bases, and the junction held 16 bases outside the gene matches. Only a few counts were recorded for this clonotype. Its matching antigen is unknown. The study, taken as a whole, reports: The authors offered the suggestion that each seasonal influenza vaccination recruits few new T cells.

TCRdb ran MiXCR on the RT-PCR reads and lists one entry per CDR3 protein. The data show 170,000 or so distinct CDR3 sequences, around a tenth seen once. The material sequenced was CD8+ T cells sorted from PBMCs, taken around 25 months after vaccination. The chain is built from TRBV15 and TRBJ2-1; 7 bases map to TRBD1. This TCR derives from a man aged 50 to 69 who received an inactivated influenza vaccine. CDR3 sequence (DNA): TGTGCCACCAGCAGATCAAAAACAGGGGTTTTTGGGGGTGAGCAGTTCTTC. This codes for CATSRSKTGVFGGEQFF.